These 14 T cell receptor beta chains share one sample of origin, sequenced in a study of metastatic and nonmetastatic thyroid tumors. Patients had received no treatment of any kind before thyroid surgery. Via MiXCR, TCRdb re-called the PCR reads. The sample consists of 15,000 or so clones, 15% to 18% of them appearing once. The sequenced sample consisted of blood. These receptors all come from a female donor with papillary thyroid cancer or a benign thyroid nodule (not recorded which). Some clones in this sample may be carry-over from other donors' samples.

The J gene is TRBJ2-3, the V gene TRBV20-1, with D possibly TRBD2 on 6 matching bases. V gave up 6 bases and J gave up 7 bases, with 17 bases separating them. Germline V gene lookup returns CDR1 DFQATT and CDR2 SNEGSKA (reference sequence). The CDR3 contains 13 residues. DNA for the CDR3: TGCAGTGCCCCGACAGCCCGGGGGAATACGCAGTATTTT. This translates into CSAPTARGNTQYF.

At least ten counts were recorded for this clone. CDR3 DNA sequence: TGTGCCACCCGGGACAGGGATCGCTCACCCCTCCACTTT. Translating it yields CATRDRDRSPLHF. The chain recombines TRBV11-2 with TRBJ1-6; 9 positions match TRBD1. Trimming removed 10 bases from V and 10 bases from J; junction bases left unmatched: 8. Germline CDR1 and CDR2: SGHAT and FQNNGV. This CDR3 is 13 amino acids long.

This clone occurred many times. This chain joins TRBV29-1 and TRBJ2-7; D remains unclear. Per the germline V gene, CDR1 is SQVTM and CDR2 is ANQGSEA. The CDR3 has 11 amino acids. Trimming left V 6 bases short and J 3 bases short, with 9 bases between. Here the CDR3 DNA reads TGCAGCGTCCGGATAAACTACGAGCAGTACTTC. This sequence encodes CSVRINYEQYF.

This chain uses TRBV20-1 with TRBJ2-1; 14 nucleotides line up with TRBD2. The CDR3 sequence is 14 residues long. From germline, CDR1 is DFQATT and CDR2 SNEGSKA (reference sequence). With 4 bases clipped from V and 9 bases from J, the junction kept 5 bases outside the gene matches. The CDR3 protein is CSATGLAGAGEQFF. CDR3 coding DNA: TGCAGTGCTACGGGACTAGCGGGAGCAGGTGAGCAGTTCTTC.

The rearrangement links TRBV20-1 to TRBJ2-1; 8 nucleotides agree with TRBD2. V shed 7 bases, J shed 3 bases, and the junction held 5 bases outside the gene matches. The CDR3 covers 13 residues. In germline, CDR1 is DFQATT, CDR2 SNEGSKA (reference sequence). The CDR3 bases are TGCAGTGTCAAACTAGCGGACTACAATGAGCAGTTCTTC. Translation gives CSVKLADYNEQFF.

This clone was seen repeatedly, ten times or more. The rearrangement uses TRBV7-9 and TRBJ1-2; D remains ambiguous. The CDR3 runs 14 residues. The germline V gene encodes CDR1 SEHNR and CDR2 FQNEAQ (reference sequence). Trimming removed 0 bases at V and 8 bases at J, with 13 bases between. For the CDR3, the DNA is TGTGCCAGCAGCTTAGCCCTAGGGTTAAGCGGCTACACCTTC. It yields the protein CASSLALGLSGYTF.

This clone appeared many times. The CDR3 bases are TGTGCCAGCAGCTTGCGAGGGGGACTAGCGGGTTACGGGGAGCAGTTCTTC. It yields the protein CASSLRGGLAGYGEQFF. The chain uses TRBV5-5 and TRBJ2-1; 12 bases line up with TRBD2. CDR1 and CDR2 from the germline V gene are SGHKS and YYEKEE (reference sequence). V lost 1 base, J lost 10 bases, and 12 bases stayed unmatched. The length of the CDR3 is 17 residues.

V and J are TRBV7-8 and TRBJ2-7; D is ambiguous. This CDR3 spans 15 amino acids. Germline loops: CDR1 SGHVS, CDR2 FQNEAQ. The V and J ends lost 5 bases and 3 bases respectively, with 17 bases between them. CDR3 sequence (DNA): TGTGCCAGCAGCCCCGGCCCCTCAAGCCTCTACGAGCAGTACTTC. Protein: CASSPGPSSLYEQYF.

The sample holds many counts of this clone. This chain uses TRBV5-6 with TRBJ2-6, with D possibly matching TRBD1 (5 bases). This CDR3 is 18 amino acids long. Per the germline V gene, CDR1 is SGHDT and CDR2 is YYEEEE. V dropped 0 bases and J dropped 2 bases, with 15 bases sitting between them. CDR3 DNA: TGTGCCAGCAGCTTGGTACGCGGCAGGGCGACTGGGGCCAACGTCCTGACTTTC. Amino acid sequence: CASSLVRGRATGANVLTF.

The table lists this clone with many counts. The chain couples TRBV10-2 to TRBJ2-1, with 8 bases lining up with TRBD2. CDR1 is WSHSY and CDR2 is SAAADI in the germline V gene. The CDR3 extends over 14 amino acids. The ends lost 5 bases at V and 6 bases at J; junction bases unmatched: 6. CDR3 coding DNA: TGCGCCAGCAGTCATGCCGGGACTAGCAATGAGCAGTTCTTC. This sequence encodes CASSHAGTSNEQFF.

By proportion, this clone is medium-sized. The chain employs TRBV6-1 and TRBJ2-5; D remains unclear. There are 12 residues in the CDR3. CDR1 and CDR2 from the germline V gene are MNHNS and SASEGT. Deletions cut 0 bases from V and 5 bases from J, with 4 bases between. This chain's CDR3 is CASSEARETQYF. CDR3 nucleotide sequence: TGTGCCAGCAGTGAAGCGCGTGAGACCCAGTACTTC.

This clone was seen at least ten times. J is TRBJ2-1 and V is TRBV2, with D perhaps TRBD2 (5 bases). V gave up 4 bases and J gave up 0 bases, with 10 bases separating them. Germline assignment: CDR1 SNHLY and CDR2 FYNNEI. The CDR3 totals 15 residues. DNA of the CDR3: TGTGCCAGCAGTGGAGAGCGGTCCTCCTACAATGAGCAGTTCTTC. It codes for CASSGERSSYNEQFF.

By share of the sample, this clone is medium-sized (0.01 to 0.1%). The rearrangement uses TRBV15 and TRBJ2-5; weak D call: TRBD1 (6 bases). This CDR3 is 16 amino acids long. Germline-derived CDR1 and CDR2 are LNHNV and YYDKDF (reference sequence). Between the trimmed V and J ends, which lost 5 bases and 0 bases, there was a span of 16 bases. The CDR3 DNA is TGTGCCACCAGCCCCCGGACAGTAAAGTACCAAGAGACCCAGTACTTC. The encoded protein is CATSPRTVKYQETQYF.

For this clone: Possible read error: a much larger clone is one base away. The chain employs TRBV29-1 and TRBJ1-1; tentative D call: TRBD1 (6 bases). V shed 3 bases and J shed 5 bases, with 10 bases lying between them. The CDR3 covers 12 residues. Germline V gene lookup returns CDR1 SQVTM and CDR2 ANQGSEA. CDR3 protein: CSVDGGLTEAFF. The CDR3 DNA sequence: TGCAGCGTTGACGGGGGCCTGACTGAAGCTTTCTTT.